The 30 T cell receptor beta chains reported below all come from one sample, sequenced in a study of shared clonotypes between healthy human individuals. Profiling relied on immunoSEQ multiplex PCR, and the TCRdb table lists in-frame clones only, not all of them. The data contain a few hundred thousand clones, 65% of them seen just once; the ten biggest clones take up 11%. The sequenced sample consisted of memory CD4+ T cells sorted from blood. Stated subset: CD45RA-negative fraction. These receptors all stem from a man younger than 40 in good health.

Comment on this clone: Within the sample, other DNA sequences also encode this same CDR3. CDR3 coding DNA: TGCGCCAGCAGCCCGGTTTGGCGGAACACCGGGGAGCTGTTTTTT. Protein: CASSPVWRNTGELFF. V is TRBV5-1 and J is TRBJ2-2, with D unresolved. Trimming left V 4 bases short and J 1 base short, with 11 bases between. Germline CDR1 SGHRS, CDR2 YFSETQ. The CDR3 contains 15 residues.

The chain has TRBV10-3 and TRBJ2-5; unclear D gene. Germline V CDR1 and CDR2: ENHRY, SYGVKD. V was cut by 8 bases and J by 5 bases, with 15 bases left in between. There are 13 residues in the CDR3. The CDR3, as DNA: TGTGCCATCTCCAATGGGCTTGGTGAGACCCAGTACTTC. Translating gives CAISNGLGETQYF.

The CDR3 protein is CASSATGFPEAFF. The CDR3 DNA is TGCGCCAGCAGCGCAACAGGTTTCCCTGAAGCTTTCTTT. V and J are TRBV5-1 and TRBJ1-1; perhaps TRBD1 as D (5 bases). CDR3 length: 13 amino acids. Germline CDR1 and CDR2: SGHRS and YFSETQ. V dropped 4 bases and J dropped 6 bases, with 13 bases sitting between them. Complete variable domain (other parts from reference TRBV5-1 and TRBJ1-1): KAGVTQTPRYLIKTRGQQVTLSCSPISGHRSVSWYQQTPGQGLQFLFEYFSETQRNKGNFPGRFSGRQFSNSRSEMNVSTLELGDSALYLCASSATGFPEAFFGQGTRLTVV.

The V call is TRBV27, the J call TRBJ2-1, with D perhaps being TRBD1 or TRBD2 (5 bases each). V lost 6 bases and J lost 5, with 17 bases in between. Germline V gene lookup returns CDR1 MNHEY and CDR2 SMNVEV (reference sequence). The CDR3 runs 15 residues. CDR3 amino acids: CASRLGTVVDNEQFF. The CDR3 DNA sequence: TGTGCCAGCAGGCTAGGGACGGTGGTAGACAATGAGCAGTTCTTC.

This clone was found once. V and J are TRBV21-1 and TRBJ2-7; the D call TRBD2 from the table was never checked on the DNA. TRBV21-1 is listed as a pseudogene. CDR3 size: 14 residues. CDR3 loop: CASSKIHEVCEQYF. CDR3 DNA sequence: TGTGCCAGCAGCAAAATCCATGAGGTATGCGAGCAGTACTTC.

This clone appeared once. J is TRBJ2-7 and V is TRBV28; the match to TRBD1 covers 11 bases. Germline CDR1 MDHEN, CDR2 SYDVKM. The CDR3 consists of 15 residues. Trimming took 6 bases from V and 5 from J; bases not matched to a gene: 9. DNA of the CDR3: TGTGCCAGCAGGCCCCCGGACAGGGGGCGACACGAGCAGTACTTC. Protein product: CASRPPDRGRHEQYF.

This chain joins TRBV18 and TRBJ2-7, with D tentatively TRBD2 (6 bases). Trimming took 3 bases from V and 5 from J, leaving 14 bases between them. Germline lookup yields CDR1 KGHSH and CDR2 LQKENI. The CDR3 runs 14 residues. CDR3 sequence: CASSPTTWGDEQYF. As DNA, the CDR3 is TGTGCCAGCTCACCGACGACGTGGGGGGACGAGCAGTACTTC.

The V call is TRBV18, the J call TRBJ1-4; a weak D match, TRBD1 (6 bases). The CDR3 extends over 15 amino acids. The V and J ends lost 5 bases and 0 bases respectively, with 10 bases between them. CDR1 is KGHSH and CDR2 is LQKENI in the germline V gene. CDR3: CASSSSGATNEKLFF. For the CDR3, the DNA is TGTGCCAGCTCATCCTCAGGGGCAACTAATGAAAAACTGTTTTTT.

The chain joins TRBV7-6 to TRBJ1-3, with TRBD1 identical over 10 bases. Germline CDR1 SGHVS, CDR2 FNYEAQ. This CDR3 comprises 15 residues. V lost 5 bases, J lost 4 bases, and 5 bases stayed unmatched. CDR3 DNA: TGTGCCAGCAGCCTAGGGGGACAGGGGGGAAACACCATATATTTT. The encoded protein is CASSLGGQGGNTIYF.

This chain uses TRBV29-1 with TRBJ2-3, with 10 bases matching TRBD1. This CDR3 has 16 amino acids. Germline V gene lookup returns CDR1 SQVTM and CDR2 ANQGSEA. V lost 7 bases, J lost 3 bases, and 13 bases stayed unmatched. The CDR3 reads CSAPGLGTGVTDTQYF. CDR3 nucleotide sequence: TGCAGCGCCCCCGGCCTGGGGACAGGGGTAACAGATACGCAGTATTTT.

The gene calls are TRBV27 and TRBJ2-7; D is tentatively TRBD1 or TRBD2 (5 bases each). V was shortened by 4 bases and J by 2 bases, with 12 bases between the two germline ends. The length of the CDR3 is 14 residues. CDR1 MNHEY and CDR2 SMNVEV come from the germline V gene (reference sequence). CDR3 coding DNA: TGTGCCAGCAGTTCCCAACCGGGACCCTACGAGCAGTACTTC. Protein sequence: CASSSQPGPYEQYF.

The sample holds one count of this clone. The rearrangement uses TRBV18 and TRBJ1-5; the D is unclear. CDR3 length: 13 amino acids. Trimming stripped 3 bases from V and 4 bases from J, with 7 bases between. Germline CDR1 reads KGHSH; CDR2 reads LQKENI. The DNA of the CDR3 is TGTGCCAGCTCACCGATGGGTAATCAGCCCCAGCATTTT. This encodes CASSPMGNQPQHF. Complete variable domain (other parts from reference TRBV18 and TRBJ1-5): NAGVMQNPRHLVRRRGQEARLRCSPMKGHSHVYWYRQLPEEGLKFMVYLQKENIIDESGMPKERFSAEFPKEGPSILRIQQVVRGDSAAYFCASSPMGNQPQHFGDGTRLSIL.

The chain carries TRBV5-1 and TRBJ2-5; 7 bases align to TRBD2. Per germline, CDR1 SGHRS and CDR2 YFSETQ. The J segment lost 5 bases and the V segment lost 5 bases, leaving 3 bases of the junction unmatched. The CDR3 is 12 amino acids. The CDR3 DNA reads TGCGCCAGCAGAGGACTAGACGAGACCCAGTACTTC. Protein product: CASRGLDETQYF.

This chain links TRBV5-1 with TRBJ2-7; TRBD1 is a possible D gene (6 bases). V gave up 0 bases and J gave up 0 bases, with 13 bases separating them. The germline V gene has CDR1 SGHRS and CDR2 YFSETQ. There are 16 residues in the CDR3. The CDR3 nucleotides read TGCGCCAGCAGCTTGGGGGGGCGAGCTAGCTCCTACGAGCAGTACTTC. Translation gives CASSLGGRASSYEQYF.

The chain links TRBV19 to TRBJ2-1; D remains ambiguous. V was trimmed by 6 bases and J by 4 bases, leaving 13 bases between them. This CDR3 has 14 residues. Germline V CDR1 and CDR2: LNHDA, SQIVND (reference sequence). CDR3 amino acids: CASRGSVKYNEQFF. The CDR3 region has the DNA TGTGCCAGTAGGGGGTCGGTTAAGTACAATGAGCAGTTCTTC.

The chain has TRBV7-4 and TRBJ2-1, with D maybe TRBD2 (5 bases). Germline CDR1 SGHVT, CDR2 SQSDAQ. Trimming shortened V by 5 bases and J by 4 bases, and 18 bases separated the two germline ends. The CDR3 covers 16 residues. The CDR3 loop is CASSADERAAYNEQFF. Here the CDR3 DNA reads TGTGCCAGCAGCGCCGATGAGAGGGCGGCTTACAATGAGCAGTTCTTC.

The chain recombines TRBV19 with TRBJ1-1; D is ambiguous. V lost 6 bases, J lost 8 bases, and 10 bases lay in between. This CDR3 has 11 amino acids. Looked up from germline, CDR1 is LNHDA and CDR2 is SQIVND (reference sequence). DNA for the CDR3: TGTGCCAGTAGCTTCCGGGAGGAAGCTTTCTTT. Its translation: CASSFREEAFF.

The rearrangement links TRBV7-2 to TRBJ2-3; unclear D gene. CDR1 and CDR2 from the germline V gene are SGHTA and FQGNSA. The ends were cut back, 5 bases at V and 4 bases at J, with 13 bases in the middle. The CDR3 is 14 amino acids. The CDR3 is CASSPGHFPDTQYF. In DNA form, the CDR3 reads TGTGCCAGCAGCCCCGGTCATTTCCCAGATACGCAGTATTTT.

The chain carries TRBV4-3 and TRBJ2-5; D is possibly TRBD2 (6 bases). Germline V gene lookup returns CDR1 LGHNA and CDR2 YSLEER. The CDR3 is 14 residues long. Trimming removed 1 base from V and 2 bases from J, with 8 bases in between. DNA of the CDR3: TGCGCCAGCAGCCAAGCGGCGGGACAAGAGACCCAGTACTTC. This translates into CASSQAAGQETQYF.

The chain joins TRBV28 to TRBJ2-7; D might be TRBD1 (6 bases). This CDR3 is built from 14 residues. Germline V gene lookup returns CDR1 MDHEN and CDR2 SYDVKM. V dropped 1 base and J dropped 2 bases, with 9 bases sitting between them. CDR3 sequence reads: CASSLSGATYEQYF. As DNA, the CDR3 is TGTGCCAGCAGTTTATCAGGGGCCACCTACGAGCAGTACTTC.

This clone was seen only once. The rearrangement links TRBV19 to TRBJ1-5, with TRBD1 matching 10 bases. Losses at the gene ends were 3 bases for V and 2 bases for J; bases not matched to a gene: 4. The CDR3 totals 16 residues. The germline gives CDR1 LNHDA, CDR2 SQIVND (reference sequence). CDR3 amino acids: CASSMGQGLGNQPQHF. Here the CDR3 DNA reads TGTGCCAGTAGTATGGGACAGGGGCTTGGCAATCAGCCCCAGCATTTT. The complete variable domain, with remaining parts taken from reference TRBV19 and TRBJ1-5, reads DGGITQSPKYLFRKEGQNVTLSCEQNLNHDAMYWYRQDPGQGLRLIYYSQIVNDFQKGDIAEGYSVSREKKESFPLTVTSAQKNPTAFYLCASSMGQGLGNQPQHFGDGTRLSIL.

A remark on this clone: Within the sample, other DNA sequences also encode this same CDR3. The chain links TRBV7-2 to TRBJ2-5; D possibly corresponds to TRBD1 (5 bases). V was clipped by 5 bases and J by 4 bases, with 8 bases between them. The V gene's germline CDR1 is SGHTA and CDR2 FQGNSA. CDR3 length: 12 amino acids. DNA of the CDR3: TGTGCCAGCAGCCCCCAGGGAGAGACCCAGTACTTC. Translating gives CASSPQGETQYF.

The chain couples TRBV19 to TRBJ1-2; perhaps TRBD1 as D (6 bases). There are 15 residues in the CDR3. Germline-derived CDR1 and CDR2 are LNHDA and SQIVND (reference sequence). V lost 4 bases, J lost 4 bases, and 16 bases lay in between. The CDR3 is CASSTNRDGAYGYTF. In DNA, the CDR3 is TGTGCCAGTAGTACCAACAGGGACGGGGCCTATGGCTACACCTTC.

This clone was seen only a few times. The chain recombines TRBV11-3 with TRBJ2-3; a weak D match, TRBD2 (6 bases). CDR1 and CDR2 (germline): SGHNT, YENEEA. Trimming removed 1 base at V and 7 bases at J, with 9 bases between. CDR3 length equals 13 residues. The DNA for the CDR3 is TGTGCCAGCAGCTTAGCGGGACTCAATACGCAGTATTTT. It encodes CASSLAGLNTQYF.

This clone came up many times. Other DNA sequences within the sample encode an identical CDR3. This chain connects TRBV5-1 to TRBJ1-1, with TRBD1 as a possible D gene (6 bases). The germline V gene encodes CDR1 SGHRS and CDR2 YFSETQ. Trimming pared 3 bases from V and 1 base from J, leaving 13 bases between. The length of the CDR3 is 15 residues. In DNA form, the CDR3 reads TGCGCCAGCAGCTCGGCAGGGGCAAGGAACACTGAAGCTTTCTTT. Protein product: CASSSAGARNTEAFF.

Ten or more counts support this clone. The chain links TRBV11-2 to TRBJ2-1, with 7 bases matching TRBD1. The V gene's germline CDR1 is SGHAT and CDR2 FQNNGV. V was clipped by 8 bases and J by 2 bases; unmatched bases: 12. CDR3 size: 16 residues. The CDR3 loop reads CASRPTGTAPYNEQFF. CDR3 nucleotides: TGTGCCAGCCGACCGACCGGGACAGCCCCCTACAATGAGCAGTTCTTC.

J is TRBJ2-1 and V is TRBV18; D unresolved. V lost 6 bases and J lost 9, with 9 bases in between. The length of the CDR3 is 11 residues. Per germline, CDR1 KGHSH and CDR2 LQKENI. CDR3 sequence: CASSALAEQFF. Here the CDR3 DNA reads TGTGCCAGCTCCGCCCTGGCTGAGCAGTTCTTC.

V is TRBV5-4 and J is TRBJ2-5; 8 bases match TRBD1. The CDR3 length is 14 residues. The J segment lost 2 bases and the V segment lost 4 bases, leaving 4 bases of the junction unmatched. The V gene's germline CDR1 is SGHNT and CDR2 YYREEE (reference sequence). The CDR3 spells CASSEGQVQETQYF. CDR3 DNA: TGTGCCAGCAGCGAGGGACAGGTACAAGAGACCCAGTACTTC.

The chain joins TRBV5-1 to TRBJ1-4; maybe TRBD1 (6 bases). This CDR3 is built from 16 residues. V lost 0 bases, J lost 6 bases, and 15 bases lay in between. Per the germline V gene, CDR1 is SGHRS and CDR2 is YFSETQ. CDR3 in amino acids: CASSLVPQGMDEKLFF. The CDR3 DNA sequence: TGCGCCAGCAGCTTGGTTCCGCAGGGGATGGATGAAAAACTGTTTTTT.

This rearrangement joins TRBV14 to TRBJ2-1, with D perhaps TRBD1 or TRBD2 (7 bases each). Trimming took off 0 bases at V and 6 bases at J, with 15 bases between the two ends. The CDR3 is 16 amino acids. CDR1 SGHDN and CDR2 FVKESK come from the germline V gene. The CDR3 sequence: CASSQDQGGRGNEQFF. For the CDR3, the DNA is TGTGCCAGCAGCCAAGATCAGGGGGGGAGAGGCAATGAGCAGTTCTTC.